Listed below are T cell receptor beta chains from one sample, sequenced in a study of cytomegalovirus exposure and HLA in healthy donors. Clones were sequenced by immunoSEQ multiplex PCR, and TCRdb holds only the in-frame ones, with some missing. Among about 170,000 clones, roughly 78% were seen once, and the ten largest hold 1%. Specimen: PBMCs. The receptors stem from a woman aged 50 to 60 in good health and CMV-seropositive. Both conserved end residues are part of each CDR3. D genes are given only for firm matches. Size values are once, few and many counts, or a class for expanded clones, and some rows have none.

>once|TRBJ1-5|TRBV6-5|NA
CASSESGGNQPQHF
TGTGCCAGCAGTGAATCAGGGGGCAATCAGCCCCAGCATTTT
>NA|TRBJ2-3|TRBV9|TRBD2
CASSDRLAGQSDTQYF
TGTGCCAGCAGCGACCGACTAGCGGGACAATCGGATACGCAGTATTTT
>NA|TRBJ2-1|TRBV5-1|TRBD2
CASSRLAGLDEQFF
TGCGCCAGCAGCCGACTAGCGGGGCTCGATGAGCAGTTCTTC
>NA|TRBJ1-5|TRBV19|NA
CAKGGQPQHF
TGTGCCAAAGGAGGTCAGCCCCAGCATTTT
>few|TRBJ1-1|TRBV28|TRBD1
CASSFNRGAFF
TGTGCCAGCAGTTTTAACAGGGGAGCTTTCTTT
>NA|TRBJ1-1|TRBV27|NA
CASSFWGSEAFF
TGTGCCAGCAGTTTCTGGGGCTCTGAAGCTTTCTTT
>NA|TRBJ1-1|TRBV6-5|NA
CASSFRGRENTEAFF
TGTGCCAGCAGTTTCAGGGGTCGGGAAAACACTGAAGCTTTCTTT
>few|TRBJ1-2|TRBV7-2|NA
CASSRTVNYGYTF
TGTGCCAGCAGCCGGACAGTTAACTATGGCTACACCTTC
>NA|TRBJ2-2|TRBV6-1|NA
CASSTTGNTGELFF
TGTGCCAGCAGTACGACAGGGAACACCGGGGAGCTGTTTTTT
>NA|TRBJ2-1|TRBV7-2|NA
CASSRGPPVKEQFF
TGTGCCAGCAGCAGAGGCCCCCCGGTTAAGGAGCAGTTCTTC
>NA|TRBJ1-5|TRBV19|NA
CASSNVGVLYQPQHF
TGTGCCAGTAGTAATGTCGGGGTACTCTATCAGCCCCAGCATTTT
>NA|TRBJ2-7|TRBV2|TRBD1
CASGKQGAQNEQYF
TGTGCCAGCGGAAAACAGGGGGCCCAAAACGAGCAGTACTTC
>once|TRBJ1-4|TRBV28|NA
CASSLFSAAGEKLFF
TGTGCCAGCAGTTTGTTTTCGGCGGCAGGGGAAAAACTGTTTTTT
>NA|TRBJ2-7|TRBV6-1|NA
CASSPGRELFYEQYF
TGTGCCAGCAGTCCCGGCCGGGAACTATTCTACGAGCAGTACTTC
>NA|TRBJ1-6|TRBV5-4|TRBD1
CASSRGQENSPLHF
TGTGCCAGCAGCCGGGGACAGGAAAATTCACCCCTCCACTTT
>NA|TRBJ1-1|TRBV5-1|NA
CASSLAAGDTEAFF
TGCGCCAGCAGCTTGGCGGCAGGGGACACTGAAGCTTTCTTT
>NA|TRBJ2-3|TRBV28|NA
CASSRDTQYF
TGTGCCAGCAGTCGAGATACGCAGTATTTT
>NA|TRBJ1-6|TRBV5-1|TRBD1
CASSRGQGSYNSPLHF
TGCGCCAGCAGTCGTGGACAGGGGTCCTATAATTCACCCCTCCACTTT
>NA|TRBJ2-7|TRBV30|NA
CAWAWSVPASEQYF
TGTGCCTGGGCATGGAGTGTCCCAGCCAGCGAGCAGTACTTC
>NA|TRBJ1-1|TRBV30|NA
CALKHRGVNTEAFF
TGTGCTCTCAAACATCGGGGGGTGAACACTGAAGCTTTCTTT
>NA|TRBJ2-1|TRBV29-1|TRBD2
CSVGGGFLRNEQFF
TGCAGCGTCGGGGGGGGGTTCCTTAGGAATGAGCAGTTCTTC
>NA|TRBJ1-2|TRBV5-5|NA
CASSLLQGRGYTF
TGTGCCAGCAGCTTATTACAGGGTAGAGGCTACACCTTC
>NA|TRBJ2-3|TRBV4-2|TRBD2
CASSQVAAGGTDTQYF
TGTGCCAGCAGCCAAGTAGCAGCGGGGGGCACAGATACGCAGTATTTT
>NA|TRBJ1-6|TRBV28|NA
CASTQAGIRSPLHF
TGTGCCAGCACCCAAGCAGGGATACGGTCACCCCTCCACTTT